These T cell receptor beta chains were read from a single sample in a study of blood T cell repertoires in COVID-19. The data were produced by immunoSEQ multiplex PCR, yet TCRdb's version contains in-frame clones alone and is incomplete. The sample lists under 350,000 clones, roughly 86% seen once, with around 1.4% in the top ten. Sequencing was done on a sample of peripheral blood. The receptors were gathered from a man in his 70s with acute or convalescent COVID-19. The CDR3 runs from the conserved cysteine through the conserved F or W. The D gene is left open where the match is weak. Clone size, where shown, is once, few, many, or a class for clones that have expanded.

j_call	d_call	v_call	clone_size	cdr3_nt	cdr3_aa
TRBJ2-7	.	TRBV18	medium-sized	TGTGCCAGCTCACCACCCGGGGGAAGGTACGAGCAGTACTTC	CASSPPGGRYEQYF
TRBJ1-4	TRBD1	TRBV7-9	.	TGTGCCAGCAGCTTAGCAGACAGGGTCACTAATGAAAAACTGTTTTTT	CASSLADRVTNEKLFF
TRBJ2-7	.	TRBV5-5	.	TGTGCCAGCAGCTTTGTGCCAGACAGAACGAACGAGCAGTACTTC	CASSFVPDRTNEQYF
TRBJ2-5	TRBD1	TRBV24-1	few	TGTGCCACCAGTGCCCCGGGACAGGGGGATTCTGAGACCCAGTACTTC	CATSAPGQGDSETQYF
TRBJ2-6	.	TRBV28	.	TGTGCCAGCAGGATAGACAGGAGCTCTGGGGCCAACGTCCTGACTTTC	CASRIDRSSGANVLTF
TRBJ1-5	.	TRBV21-1	.	TGTGCCAGCAGCAATTCCACACATAGCAATCAGCCCCAGCATTTT	CASSNSTHSNQPQHF
TRBJ2-5	.	TRBV3-1/TRBV3-2	.	TGTGCCAGCAGCCAGGTCGGCCAAGAGACCCAGTACTTC	CASSQVGQETQYF
TRBJ1-2	TRBD1	TRBV28	.	TGTGCCATCCCAAGCGGACAGGGCAACTATGGCTACACCTTC	CAIPSGQGNYGYTF
TRBJ1-5	.	TRBV6-2/TRBV6-3	few	TGTGCCAGCAGCCGGGGGAGGGACGATCAGCCCCAGCATTTT	CASSRGRDDQPQHF
TRBJ1-6	.	TRBV7-9	.	TGTGCCAGCAGCTTAAGAGGCGGTCAGGGGAATTCACCCCTCCACTTT	CASSLRGGQGNSPLHF
TRBJ2-5	.	TRBV7-6	.	TGTGCCAGCAGCTTAGGCGGGACCCAAGAGACCCAGTACTTC	CASSLGGTQETQYF
TRBJ2-5	.	TRBV15	.	TGTGCCACCTCCATACGTTTGACAGACGAGACCCAGTACTTC	CATSIRLTDETQYF
TRBJ2-7	.	TRBV7-9	many	TGTGCCAGCGGCAGGACTTCAGAGCAGTACTTC	CASGRTSEQYF
TRBJ2-2	TRBD2	TRBV5-1	.	TGCGCCAGCAGCTTAGGGACTAGCGGGAGAGACACCGGGGAGCTGTTTTTT	CASSLGTSGRDTGELFF
TRBJ1-4	TRBD1	TRBV7-2	.	TGTGCCAGCAGCTTACAGGGGCAGGGGGCAGGGGAAAAACTGTTTTTT	CASSLQGQGAGEKLFF
TRBJ2-7	.	TRBV5-1	once	TGCGCCAGCAGCATAACGGGAGACTACGAGCAGTACTTC	CASSITGDYEQYF
TRBJ1-1	TRBD1	TRBV28	.	TGTGCCAGCAGTCCAGGGGGCGTGATGAACACTGAAGCTTTCTTT	CASSPGGVMNTEAFF
TRBJ1-4	TRBD1	TRBV7-2	.	TGTGCCAGCAGCTTACGCCCGACGACAGGGCAGAATGAAAAACTGTTTTTT	CASSLRPTTGQNEKLFF